This T cell receptor (beta chain) was documented in a study of cytomegalovirus exposure and HLA in healthy donors (TCRdb year 2017). With regard to the full study: According to an earlier analysis of a few hundred of the donors, 200 million or so T cells yielded 95 million to 140 million unique TCR beta sequences and about 300 Gb of sequence data. Around 330 gigabases of sequencing data and approximately 91 million unique TCR sequences made up an early release that covered about 640 HLA-typed donors. The genetic ancestry cluster associated with self-reported Caucasian donors included roughly four fifths of the roughly 400 genotyped donors. The study was designed to test whether signatures of past pathogen exposure could be identified by cataloging public T cell receptors. The T cell repertoires of 666 subjects were profiled by immunosequencing and related to cytomegalovirus serostatus. Besides the first cohort of roughly 660 subjects, a separate validation cohort made up of over 95 different subjects was used. The study combined high-throughput TCR immunosequencing, statistical association of individual TCRs with disease status, and machine learning to predict cytomegalovirus infection status. A later analysis re-examined previously published TCR beta repertoires from roughly 720 donors and added high-resolution HLA genotyping to investigate patterns of TCR occurrence. Rather than drawing on any new phenotypic data, the later analysis identified candidate immune exposures from TCR beta sequences and the way those sequences occurred across donors. In an earlier analysis of 550 to 700 of the donors, high-throughput TCR beta sequencing was used to judge whether each TCR beta V gene segment behaved as functional or pseudogenic. Donor age, sex, ethnicity and CMV serostatus were compiled alongside the repertoire data. A later genetic analysis took genome-wide SNP genotypes for about three fifths of the 666 donors and used that subset as a discovery cohort. All discovery cohort repertoires had been generated on a single sequencing platform. HLA typing included class I and class II loci at four-digit resolution. Typing coverage differed by locus: A, B, C, DRB1 and DQB1 were typed in roughly 620-630 donors, DQA1 in about 560, DPA1 in 600 to 610, and DPB1 in approximately 450. Four to six DR-DQ haplotypes were handled as single units for association and clustering because linkage in the cohort was strong. Among several hundred genotyped donors of the cohort, an average of around 250,000 unique TCR beta nucleotide sequences was sequenced per donor, of which approximately 19% were non-productive.

Including cysteine and phenylalanine, the CDR3 has 15 amino acids. The retained sequence is limited to the CDR3, 45 bases, with the frame set at the first base. From a lookup of the germline V gene, CDR1 and CDR2 are SGDLS and YYNGEE. V is pruned by 2 bases and J by 4 bases, leaving 8 bases of the junction without a gene match. A few counts support this clone. Which antigen it targets is not known. No qualities accompany the bases; no much larger clone lies one base away. In total, about 650 healthy bone marrow donors made up the cohort. At the time of sampling, every cohort member was nominally healthy, though immune exposures that went unrecorded were likely present. The donor tested CMV seronegative and was one of the 352 seronegative cohort members. Every donor gave a peripheral blood sample, and the peripheral blood mononuclear cells from that sample were used for TCR beta sequencing. The Qiagen DNeasy Blood Extraction Kit was used to extract genomic DNA from the blood cell samples.

Paper-wide results and their limitations: In an earlier analysis of fewer than 700 of the donors, most TCR beta V segments appeared in productive rearrangements about 87% or about 30% of the time, broadly matching IMGT annotations. In a later analysis, HLA-associated TCR beta chains showed more clonal expansion and lower generation probabilities than non-associated chains that were equally common. This cohort had only TCR beta chains sequenced, and the lack of alpha or paired-chain data limited which features could be detected. In vitro tests confirmed that three of the cytomegalovirus-associated TCR beta chains recognize cytomegalovirus antigens. A cluster of highly shared sequence variants was judged likely to be a technical artifact of the sequencing pipeline. Because the 87-base-pair reads could not distinguish some IMGT-functional V segments, including TRBV6-2 and TRBV6-3, those segments were excluded. In a later analysis, most CMV-associated TCR beta chains were found to appear HLA-restricted, with HLA associations seemingly driven largely by CMV exposure. In both the original and validation cohorts, the classifier was reported to diagnose cytomegalovirus status with high specificity and sensitivity. Most TCR sequences were seen in very few donors, while some public TCRs were found in many individuals. A further reported finding was that TCR beta sequences accurately predicted the HLA-A and HLA-B alleles for most subjects in the first cohort. In a later analysis, 15,000 to 20,000 TCR beta sequences were associated with specific HLA alleles at a false discovery rate of 0.05. According to a later analysis, parvovirus B19, influenza, CMV and Epstein-Barr virus appeared linked to several top co-occurrence clusters. Over 15 rarely observed V segments, including chromosome 9 orphons, were excluded from the earlier analysis of 550 to 700 of the donors because counts were too low. The authors suggested that the approach could potentially be extended to other disease states and immunological phenotypes. For the cohort, immune exposure information was limited to CMV serostatus. Roughly uniform sequencing depth across donors was assumed in presence/absence analyses, although this assumption may not hold. Linkage disequilibrium might explain the correlated functional status among segregating V segments, but an unknown experimental factor could not be excluded. V-gene and J-gene trimming of TCR beta chains was associated with a missense DCLRE1C variant in a later genetic analysis, and the association was replicated in an independent cohort. A later genetic analysis reported fewer N-insertions in productive TCRs among donors in an Asian-associated ancestry cluster than the approximately 700-donor mean. Because HLA typing was unavailable for some donors at each locus, only the typed subset was used in association tests. In a later analysis, the rate of TCR association differed among HLA loci, with DRB1 alleles having the most associated TCRs and HLA-C alleles having the fewest. The study listed approximately 150 TCR beta chains as associated with cytomegalovirus. When HLA alleles, especially DR and DQ, strongly co-occurred, TCR associations were difficult to assign to individual alleles.

The library relied on the immunoSEQ multiplex PCR assay. For the multiplex PCR, a mixture combining 60 forward primers for TCR Vbeta segments and 13 reverse primers for TCR Jbeta segments was used. The CDR3 region of rearranged TCR beta genes was amplified from genomic DNA with a multiplex PCR assay. The Illumina HiSeq System was used to sequence the amplified TCR beta libraries as 87-base-pair reads. As for the original processing: A later analysis tallied around 87 million unique TCR beta chains across the 610 or so repertoires, and around 9.9 million of those chains were shared by two or more donors. To remove PCR and sequencing errors, raw reads were error-corrected and collapsed into unique sequences using a nearest-neighbor algorithm that merged closely related sequences. Alignment of CDR3 sequences to IMGT reference sequences was used to assign V, D and J gene segments. For a sequence to be retained, a match of at least six nucleotides was required to both a V gene segment and a J gene segment. Rearrangements were classified as productive when the CDR3 lacked stop codons and remained in frame with V and J, and all other rearrangements were classified as non-productive. Following IMGT convention, CDR3 was defined as the stretch from the second conserved V-encoded cysteine up to the conserved J-encoded phenylalanine. Sequences without an unambiguous match to a single V gene segment were excluded from the earlier analysis of 587 of the donors. In an earlier analysis of about 590 of the donors, a V segment was called functional when productive rearrangements were above 56.7%, and segregating when the standard deviation between donors exceeded 5%. A statistical classification framework was built to diagnose cytomegalovirus status from the catalog of TCR beta chain sequences. A later analysis assigned V and J genes by comparing TCR nucleotide sequences with IMGT/GENE-DB human TR gene sequences. In a later analysis, CDR3 sequences and most-parsimonious VDJ recombination scenarios were assigned using the TCRdist pipeline. A later analysis defined each TCR beta chain by its CDR3 amino acid sequence plus V-gene family, and excluded reads lacking a unique V-gene family. To address suspected cross-contamination and a sequencing artifact, a later analysis removed approximately 590 highly shared, low-generation-probability nucleotide sequences. In a later analysis, a clonal expansion index was calculated for each public chain from normalized within-repertoire ranks of inferred template counts. Generation probabilities in a later analysis came from a VDJ recombination model fitted to out-of-frame rearrangements, and those results were checked against IGoR. A later analysis scored TCR-TCR, TCR-HLA and TCR-CMV co-occurrence with hypergeometric tests, applying a repertoire-size bias correction to TCR pairs. A later analysis estimated false discovery rates by permuting HLA or CMV assignments 20 times. A later analysis grouped co-occurring TCRs with DBSCAN, adding TCRdist sequence similarity when clustering within HLA-allele-positive subsets. For co-occurrence clustering, repertoires with fewer than 30,000 or more than 120,000 public chains were excluded, along with five or six repertoires with anomalous nucleotide sharing. Entries here come from immuneACCESS through TCRdb and include only in-frame sequences with V and J called. Some clones fail to appear in such tables; in the studies checked, an unresolved V gene covers under half of the shortfall, and the cause of the remainder is unknown. V, J and clone size were drawn from that table, and D and trimming were deduced from the DNA. Recorded for this sample are fewer than 200,000 clones; approximately 71% of them occurred a single time. The ten top clones hold around 1.5% of the sample.

The specimen was PBMCs. The receptor's source is a girl aged 10-17 years in good health and CMV-seronegative. The rearrangement joined TRBV9 to TRBJ2-5; the junction holds 7 bases that match TRBD2. The CDR3 has the sequence CASSVLAGTGETQYF. The DNA is as follows: TGTGCCAGCAGCGTTTTAGCGGGCACGGGAGAGACCCAGTACTTC.